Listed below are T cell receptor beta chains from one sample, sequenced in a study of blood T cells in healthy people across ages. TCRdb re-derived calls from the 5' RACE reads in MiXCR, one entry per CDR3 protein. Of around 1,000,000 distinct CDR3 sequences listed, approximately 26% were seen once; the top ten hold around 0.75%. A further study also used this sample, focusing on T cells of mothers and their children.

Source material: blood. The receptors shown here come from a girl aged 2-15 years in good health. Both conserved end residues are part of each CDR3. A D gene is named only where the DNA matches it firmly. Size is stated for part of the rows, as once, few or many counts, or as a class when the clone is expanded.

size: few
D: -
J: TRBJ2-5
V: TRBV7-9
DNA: TGTGCCAGCAGCGGCGAAGGGCACCAGTACTTC
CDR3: CASSGEGHQYF

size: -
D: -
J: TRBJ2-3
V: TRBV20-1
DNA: TGCAGTGCTACCCTGCCCGGACTAATGACCACAGATACGCAGTATTTT
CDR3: CSATLPGLMTTDTQYF

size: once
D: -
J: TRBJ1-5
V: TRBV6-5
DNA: TGTGCCAGCAGCCGTGGGGCGGAGGGACAGCCCCAGCATTTT
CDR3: CASSRGAEGQPQHF

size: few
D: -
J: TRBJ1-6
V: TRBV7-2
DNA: TGTGCCAGCAGCTTAAACCGGGATTCACCCCTCCACTTT
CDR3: CASSLNRDSPLHF

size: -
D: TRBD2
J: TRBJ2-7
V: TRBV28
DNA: TGTGCCAGCAGTCCCGCTAGCGGGAGTCTCTACGAGCAGTACTTC
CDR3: CASSPASGSLYEQYF

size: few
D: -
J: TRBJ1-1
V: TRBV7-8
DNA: TGTGCCAGCAGCTTCTCCTCTGCTGTGAACACTGAAGCTTTCTTT
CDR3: CASSFSSAVNTEAFF

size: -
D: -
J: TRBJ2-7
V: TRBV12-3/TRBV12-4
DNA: TGTGCCAGCAGTGAGGGTAGCAGCTCCTACGAGCAGTACTTC
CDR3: CASSEGSSSYEQYF

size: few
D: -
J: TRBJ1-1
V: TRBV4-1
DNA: TGCGCCAGCAGCCATGGAAACCAGGGGACCACTGAAGCTTTCTTT
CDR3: CASSHGNQGTTEAFF

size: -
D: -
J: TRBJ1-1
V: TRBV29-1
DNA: TGCAGCCCTGGGGACACTGAAGCTTTCTTT
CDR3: CSPGDTEAFF

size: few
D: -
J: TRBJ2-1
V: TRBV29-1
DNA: TGCAGCGTTGAAGATCTTGCAGGGCGCTCTTACAATGAGCAGTTCTTC
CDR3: CSVEDLAGRSYNEQFF

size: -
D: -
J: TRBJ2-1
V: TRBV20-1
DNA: TGCAGTGCTAAAGACAAGGGACGAGGAACTCGGTCGCTTGAGCAGTTCTTC
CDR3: CSAKDKGRGTRSLEQFF

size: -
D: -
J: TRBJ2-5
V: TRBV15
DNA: TGTGCCACCTCGCGCCAGAAAGAGACCCAGTACTTC
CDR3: CATSRQKETQYF

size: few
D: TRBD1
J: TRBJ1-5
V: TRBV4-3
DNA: TGCGCCAGCAGCCAGGGGACAGTCCCCGGTCAGCCCCAGCATTTT
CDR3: CASSQGTVPGQPQHF

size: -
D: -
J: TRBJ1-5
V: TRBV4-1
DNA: TGCGCCAGCAGCCAAGAATTCCCTCTTCAGCCCCAGCATTTT
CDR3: CASSQEFPLQPQHF

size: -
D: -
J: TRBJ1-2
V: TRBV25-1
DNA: TGTGCCAGCAGTGAATTGCCAGGGAACTATGGCTACACCTTC
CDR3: CASSELPGNYGYTF

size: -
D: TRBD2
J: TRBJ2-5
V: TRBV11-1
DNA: TGTGCCAGCAGCTCGGCCCGCTGGACTAGCGGGGGAGAGACCCAGTACTTC
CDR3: CASSSARWTSGGETQYF

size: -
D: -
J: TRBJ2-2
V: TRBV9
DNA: TGTGCCAGCAGCGTAGCTACTATCGGGGAGCTGTTTTTT
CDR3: CASSVATIGELFF

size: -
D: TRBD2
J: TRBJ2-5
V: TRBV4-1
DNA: TGCGCCAGCAGCCGGACTAGCGGGACGACACAAGAGACCCAGTACTTC
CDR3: CASSRTSGTTQETQYF

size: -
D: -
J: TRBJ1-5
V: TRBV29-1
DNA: TGCAGCGTTGAAGGAGGACCCAATCAGCCCCAGCATTTT
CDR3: CSVEGGPNQPQHF

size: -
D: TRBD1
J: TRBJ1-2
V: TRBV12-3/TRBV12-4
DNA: TGTGCCAGCAGTCTAGGGACAGGGCTGCGGGATGGCTACACCTTC
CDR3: CASSLGTGLRDGYTF

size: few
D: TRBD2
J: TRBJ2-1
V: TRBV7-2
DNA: TGTGCCAGCAGCTTAATAGCGGGATATGAGCAGTTCTTC
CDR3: CASSLIAGYEQFF

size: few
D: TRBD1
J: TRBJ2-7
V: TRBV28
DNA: TGTGCCAGCAGTCCTGGGACAGGGCAAGGGTACGAGCAGTACTTC
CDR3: CASSPGTGQGYEQYF

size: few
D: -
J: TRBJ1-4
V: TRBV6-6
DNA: TGTGCCAGCAGTGCCGAGAATGAAAAACTGTTTTTT
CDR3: CASSAENEKLFF

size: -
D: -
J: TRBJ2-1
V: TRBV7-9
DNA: TGTGCCAGCAGCTTTGAAACTGAGCAGTTCTTC
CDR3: CASSFETEQFF

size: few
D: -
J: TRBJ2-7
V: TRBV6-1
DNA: TGTGCCAGCCTGATCAACTACGAGCAGTACTTC
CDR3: CASLINYEQYF

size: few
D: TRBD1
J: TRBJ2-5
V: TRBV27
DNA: TGTGCCAGCAGCCGGATCGGGACAGGGGGATCGGAGACCCAGTACTTC
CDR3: CASSRIGTGGSETQYF

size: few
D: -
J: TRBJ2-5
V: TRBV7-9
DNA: TGTGCCAGCAGATGGGGGGAGGAGACCCAGTACTTC
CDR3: CASRWGEETQYF

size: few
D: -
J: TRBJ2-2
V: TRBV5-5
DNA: TGTGCCAGCAGCTTCGCAGGGTTCCCCGAGCTGTTTTTT
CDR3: CASSFAGFPELFF

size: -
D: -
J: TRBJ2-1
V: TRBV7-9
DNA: TGTGCCAGCAGCTTAATCCAGCGTGGTGAGCAGTTCTTC
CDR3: CASSLIQRGEQFF

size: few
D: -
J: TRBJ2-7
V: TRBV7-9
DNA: TGTGCCAGCAGCCTAGAGGGGGACCCATTTTACGAGCAGTACTTC
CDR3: CASSLEGDPFYEQYF

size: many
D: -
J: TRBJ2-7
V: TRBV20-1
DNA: TGCAGTGCTAGAGATCGTACGGCCTCGAGAGTCTACGAGCAGTACTTC
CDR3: CSARDRTASRVYEQYF

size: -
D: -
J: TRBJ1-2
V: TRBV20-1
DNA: TGCAGTGCTAGAGATCAGCCGGGGAGGGATGGCTACACCTTC
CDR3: CSARDQPGRDGYTF

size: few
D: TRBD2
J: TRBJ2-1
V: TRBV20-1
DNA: TGCAGTGCTGGGAGGACTAGCGGGAAGGGGGATGAGCAGTTCTTC
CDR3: CSAGRTSGKGDEQFF

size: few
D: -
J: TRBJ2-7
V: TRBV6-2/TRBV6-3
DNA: TGTGCCAGCAGTCTGACAGGATCTCGCTACGAGCAGTACTTC
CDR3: CASSLTGSRYEQYF

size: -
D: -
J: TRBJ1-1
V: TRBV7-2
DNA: TGTGCCAGCGGCTTAGTCGGTGGAGGGAACACTGAAGCTTTCTTT
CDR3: CASGLVGGGNTEAFF

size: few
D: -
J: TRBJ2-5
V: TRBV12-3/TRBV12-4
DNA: TGTGCCAGCAGTCCCCAGGGGAGACCCTACTTC
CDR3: CASSPQGRPYF

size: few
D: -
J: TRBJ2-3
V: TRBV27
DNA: TGTGCCAGCAGTTTGGGCAACAGATTAGATACGCAGTATTTT
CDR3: CASSLGNRLDTQYF

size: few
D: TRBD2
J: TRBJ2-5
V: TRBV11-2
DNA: TGTGCCAGCAGCAATAACAGGCTCCTAGCGGGAGTTGGGGATCAAGAGACCCAGTACTTC
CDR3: CASSNNRLLAGVGDQETQYF

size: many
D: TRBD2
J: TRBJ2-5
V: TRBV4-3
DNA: TGCGCCAGCAGCCAGATCCCTAGCGGGGGGACAGTAATGGGAAAGACCCAGTACTTC
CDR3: CASSQIPSGGTVMGKTQYF